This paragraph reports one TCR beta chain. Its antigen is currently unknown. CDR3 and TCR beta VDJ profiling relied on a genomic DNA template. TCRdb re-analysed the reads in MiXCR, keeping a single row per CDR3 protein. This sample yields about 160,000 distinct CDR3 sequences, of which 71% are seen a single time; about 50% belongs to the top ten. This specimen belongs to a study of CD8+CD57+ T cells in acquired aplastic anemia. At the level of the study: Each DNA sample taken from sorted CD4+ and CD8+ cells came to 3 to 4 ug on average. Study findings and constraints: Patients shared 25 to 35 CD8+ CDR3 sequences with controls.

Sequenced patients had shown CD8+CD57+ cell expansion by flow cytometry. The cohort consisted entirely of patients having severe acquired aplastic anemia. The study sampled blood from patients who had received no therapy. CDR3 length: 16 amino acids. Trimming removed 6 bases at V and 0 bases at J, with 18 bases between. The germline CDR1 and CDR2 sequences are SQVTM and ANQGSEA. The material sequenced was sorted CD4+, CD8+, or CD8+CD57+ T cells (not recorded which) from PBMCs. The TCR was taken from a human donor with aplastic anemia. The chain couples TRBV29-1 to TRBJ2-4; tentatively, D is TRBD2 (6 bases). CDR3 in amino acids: CSVKTRGILAKNIQYF. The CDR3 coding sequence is TGCAGCGTAAAAACCCGGGGGATCCTAGCCAAAAACATTCAGTACTTC. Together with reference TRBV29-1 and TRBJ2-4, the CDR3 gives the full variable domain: SAVISQKPSRDICQRGTSLTIQCQVDSQVTMMFWYRQQPGQSLTLIATANQGSEATYESGFVIDKFPISRPNLTFSTLTVSNMSPEDSSIYLCSVKTRGILAKNIQYFGAGTRLSVL.